Below are 20 T cell receptor beta chains sequenced from a single sample in a study of T cell responses to AZD1222 COVID-19 vaccine. The method was immunoSEQ multiplex PCR; TCRdb's version includes in-frame clones alone and lacks a portion of them. This sample has approximately 130,000 clones, with 92% found just once. The sample consisted of peripheral blood, taken on day 0 of AZD1222 vaccination. The receptors were sampled from an adult in good health.

The chain employs TRBV2 and TRBJ2-1; D perhaps matches TRBD2 (5 bases). The V end lost 3 bases, the J end lost 7 bases, and 10 bases lay between the germline ends. Germline V lookup: CDR1 SNHLY, CDR2 FYNNEI. CDR3 size: 13 residues. CDR3 sequence reads: CASSELRGNEQFF. The CDR3 nucleotides are TGTGCCAGCAGTGAGTTACGGGGAAATGAGCAGTTCTTC.

The V gene is TRBV7-9, the J gene TRBJ2-2; D perhaps matches TRBD1 (6 bases). CDR1 and CDR2 from the germline V gene are SEHNR and FQNEAQ (reference sequence). V was cut by 5 bases and J by 0 bases, with 10 bases left in between. This CDR3 comprises 15 residues. The CDR3, as DNA: TGTGCCAGCAGCCTCCGGGACACGAACACCGGGGAGCTGTTTTTT. Protein product: CASSLRDTNTGELFF.

The J gene is TRBJ2-7, the V gene TRBV6-5; TRBD2 matches 8 bases. Germline V gene data show CDR1 as MNHEY and CDR2 as SVGAGI. After removal of 9 bases from V and 7 bases from J, the junction contained 11 bases not matched to a gene. This CDR3 region has 13 residues. In DNA, the CDR3 is TGTGCCAGGCCGGGGGGGGCCTCCTGGGAGCAGTACTTC. Protein: CARPGGASWEQYF.

V gene TRBV5-6 combines with J gene TRBJ2-4; 7 bases line up with TRBD1. After removal of 4 bases from V and 0 bases from J, the junction contained 7 bases not matched to a gene. CDR3 length equals 16 residues. The germline V gene has CDR1 SGHDT and CDR2 YYEEEE. The CDR3 sequence is CASSAGTELAKNIQYF. The CDR3, as DNA: TGTGCCAGCAGCGCCGGGACAGAGCTAGCCAAAAACATTCAGTACTTC.

The chain combines TRBV7-8 with TRBJ2-5; D is perhaps TRBD2 (5 bases). The V gene's germline CDR1 is SGHVS and CDR2 FQNEAQ. The CDR3 has 13 amino acids. V was cut by 2 bases and J by 4 bases, with 8 bases left in between. The CDR3 sequence: CASSLSLGETQYF. CDR3 bases: TGTGCCAGCAGCTTATCACTAGGAGAGACCCAGTACTTC. The full variable domain, its missing parts supplied by reference TRBV7-8 and TRBJ2-5, is GAGVSQSPRYKVAKRGQDVALRCDPISGHVSLFWYQQALGQGPEFLTYFQNEAQLDKSGLPSDRFFAERPEGSVSTLKIQRTQQEDSAVYLCASSLSLGETQYFGPGTRLLVL.

V and J are TRBV15 and TRBJ2-7; 9 bases line up with TRBD1. Germline V gene sequence: CDR1 LNHNV, CDR2 YYDKDF (reference sequence). CDR3 length: 20 residues. V trimming: 0 bases; J trimming: 4 bases; junction bases outside the gene matches: 19. The CDR3 loop is CATSRESGGEGQGVWYEQYF. The CDR3 nucleotides read TGTGCCACCAGCAGAGAGAGTGGGGGCGAGGGACAGGGTGTTTGGTACGAGCAGTACTTC.

The chain employs TRBV9 and TRBJ2-1, with D perhaps TRBD1 (6 bases). The CDR3 loop spans 15 amino acids. Trimming cost V 0 bases and J 5 bases, with 12 bases left between them. CDR1 is SGDLS, CDR2 YYNGEE, per germline. The CDR3 loop reads CASSVGGRADNEQFF. The CDR3 region has the DNA TGTGCCAGCAGCGTAGGGGGGCGGGCCGACAATGAGCAGTTCTTC.

The rearrangement links TRBV2 to TRBJ2-1; D is unresolved. This CDR3 comprises 13 residues. The V and J ends lost 6 bases and 8 bases respectively, with 14 bases between them. Germline CDR1 reads SNHLY; CDR2 reads FYNNEI. The CDR3 here is CASSAPSLDEQFF. The CDR3 DNA is TGTGCCAGCAGCGCCCCGTCGCTCGATGAGCAGTTCTTC.

This clone is a singleton in its sample. CDR3: CASSLLSGGTEAFF. CDR3 bases: TGTGCCAGCAGTTTATTGTCAGGGGGGACTGAAGCTTTCTTT. This chain connects TRBV27 to TRBJ1-1, with 7 positions matching TRBD1. The germline CDR1 and CDR2 sequences are MNHEY and SMNVEV (reference sequence). The V gene end was trimmed by 1 base and the J gene end by 5 bases; junction bases not matched to a gene: 4. This CDR3 has 14 amino acids.

This chain joins TRBV14 and TRBJ1-1, with D uncertain. Per germline, CDR1 SGHDN and CDR2 FVKESK. This CDR3 comprises 14 residues. Deletions cut 1 base from V and 1 base from J, with 7 bases between. CDR3 sequence reads: CASSQGRANTEAFF. The CDR3 coding sequence is TGTGCCAGCAGCCAAGGACGTGCGAACACTGAAGCTTTCTTT. The full variable domain, completed using reference TRBV14 and TRBJ1-1, is EAGVTQFPSHSVIEKGQTVTLRCDPISGHDNLYWYRRVMGKEIKFLLHFVKESKQDESGMPNNRFLAERTGGTYSTLKVQPAELEDSGVYFCASSQGRANTEAFFGQGTRLTVV.

This clone was observed a single time. The V gene is TRBV6-5, the J gene TRBJ2-1; 8 bases fit TRBD2. In germline, CDR1 is MNHEY, CDR2 SVGAGI. CDR3 length equals 15 residues. The trim removed 8 bases at V and 0 bases at J, leaving 6 bases unmatched. The chain's CDR3 is CASGPGGSSYNEQFF. Here the CDR3 DNA reads TGTGCCAGCGGTCCGGGGGGGAGCTCCTACAATGAGCAGTTCTTC.

This chain joins TRBV23-1 and TRBJ1-1; TRBD1 aligns across 7 bases. TRBV23-1 is given ORF status, its function remaining uncertain. The CDR3 contains 16 residues. V lost 0 bases to trimming and J lost 5 bases; unmatched junction nucleotides: 9. The CDR3 sequence: CASSQSDDRAETEAFF. CDR3 nucleotide sequence: TGCGCCAGCAGTCAATCCGACGACAGGGCGGAGACTGAAGCTTTCTTT.

V gene TRBV19 combines with J gene TRBJ1-2, with D possibly matching TRBD1 (5 bases). Germline V gives CDR1 LNHDA, CDR2 SQIVND (reference sequence). The CDR3 extends over 15 amino acids. V dropped 6 bases and J dropped 4 bases, with 18 bases sitting between them. The CDR3 region is CASRRDSTEGYGYTF. The DNA for the CDR3 is TGTGCCAGTAGGCGGGACTCGACTGAAGGCTATGGCTACACCTTC.

The CDR3 DNA reads as TGTGCTAGTGGCGCCCTTATGATGGAGGCCTACGAGCAGTACTTC. Its protein is CASGALMMEAYEQYF. The chain uses TRBV12-5 and TRBJ2-7; a possible D gene is TRBD2 (5 bases). This CDR3 contains 15 residues. Trimming shortened V by 6 bases and J by 2 bases, and 17 bases separated the two germline ends. Germline V gene data show CDR1 as LGHNT and CDR2 as FRNRAP.

V usage is TRBV19 and J usage is TRBJ1-5; TRBD1 agrees at 10 bases. CDR1 is LNHDA, CDR2 SQIVND, per germline (reference sequence). V was clipped by 4 bases and J by 7 bases; unmatched bases: 4. This CDR3 has 14 residues. CDR3 region: CASSTTGGRQPQHF. CDR3 coding DNA: TGTGCCAGTAGTACGACAGGGGGCAGACAGCCCCAGCATTTT.

The chain uses TRBV13 and TRBJ2-5, with TRBD2 identical over 9 bases. This CDR3 spans 14 amino acids. V lost 2 bases, J lost 2 bases, and 0 bases stayed unmatched. Germline V gene lookup returns CDR1 PRHDT and CDR2 FYEKMQ (reference sequence). For the CDR3, the DNA is TGTGCCAGCAGCTTAACTAGCGGGCAAGAGACCCAGTACTTC. Its protein product is CASSLTSGQETQYF.

This chain joins TRBV7-2 and TRBJ2-3; 10 bases are shared with TRBD2. The CDR3 runs to 16 residues. Looked up from germline, CDR1 is SGHTA and CDR2 is FQGNSA. Trimming removed 5 bases from V and 5 bases from J; junction bases left unmatched: 10. In DNA, the CDR3 is TGTGCCAGCAGCCGTCAGCGACTAGCGGGCAAAGATACGCAGTATTTT. Its protein is CASSRQRLAGKDTQYF.

This chain joins TRBV6-5 and TRBJ2-1, with 10 bases matching TRBD2. Trimming cost V 8 bases and J 7 bases; bases outside gene matches: 5. The length of the CDR3 is 13 residues. Germline V gives CDR1 MNHEY, CDR2 SVGAGI. CDR3 protein: CASGGLALNEQFF. CDR3 DNA: TGTGCCAGCGGGGGACTAGCGTTGAATGAGCAGTTCTTC.

This clone has more than one count but fewer than ten. The V and J genes are TRBV27 and TRBJ1-1, with unresolved D. V lost 3 bases to trimming and J lost 0 bases, with 8 bases between them. CDR1 is MNHEY, CDR2 SMNVEV, per germline (reference sequence). The CDR3 is 14 residues long. CDR3 DNA sequence: TGTGCCAGCAGTTTGGGCAGGATGAACACTGAAGCTTTCTTT. It codes for CASSLGRMNTEAFF.

The CDR3 bases are TGTGCCAGCTCACCGGGACTAGCGGGAGAGAAAACGCAGTATTTT. It specifies CASSPGLAGEKTQYF. The chain combines TRBV18 with TRBJ2-3; 14 positions agree with TRBD2. Germline V gene sequence: CDR1 KGHSH, CDR2 LQKENI. The CDR3 spans 15 residues. Unmatched junction bases numbered 5, after V lost 3 bases and J lost 9 bases. The full variable domain, rest sourced from reference TRBV18 and TRBJ2-3, is NAGVMQNPRHLVRRRGQEARLRCSPMKGHSHVYWYRQLPEEGLKFMVYLQKENIIDESGMPKERFSAEFPKEGPSILRIQQVVRGDSAAYFCASSPGLAGEKTQYFGPGTRLTVL.